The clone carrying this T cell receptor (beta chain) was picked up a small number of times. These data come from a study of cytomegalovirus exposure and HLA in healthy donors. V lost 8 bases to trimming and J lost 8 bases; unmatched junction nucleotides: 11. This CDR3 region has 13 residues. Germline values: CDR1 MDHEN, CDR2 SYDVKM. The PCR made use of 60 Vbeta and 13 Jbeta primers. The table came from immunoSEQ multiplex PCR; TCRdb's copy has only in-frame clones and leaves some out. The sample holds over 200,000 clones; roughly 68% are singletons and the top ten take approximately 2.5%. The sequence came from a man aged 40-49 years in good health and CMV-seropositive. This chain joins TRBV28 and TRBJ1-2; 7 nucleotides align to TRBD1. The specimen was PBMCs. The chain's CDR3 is CASRDSSSGGYTF. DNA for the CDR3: TGTGCCAGCCGGGACAGTTCATCCGGAGGCTACACCTTC.